The text below deals with one T cell receptor (beta chain). This clone showed up just once. The antigen this receptor binds is unknown. Base qualities were left out, and no much larger clone turns up one base away. The same CDR3 can be traced to other DNA sequences in this sample. The data stem from a study of T cell responses to AZD1222 COVID-19 vaccine (dated by TCRdb to about 2021). Study-level background: A total of about 250 trial participants underwent TCR sequencing, of whom approximately 200 had received two doses of AZD1222 and around 25 had received two doses of the MenACWY control vaccine. Enrollment into the trials was organized by age into subgroups of 18-55, 56-69 and 70-plus years, and those subgroups contained approximately 150, 30 and 60 TCR-sequenced participants, respectively.

CDR1 and CDR2 are drawn from the germline V gene: MNHEY, SVGAGI. The CDR3, cysteine through phenylalanine, is 15 amino acids long. CDR3 DNA is the only sequence kept; it has 45 bases, read in frame from the first base. The germline V end is reduced by 5 bases and the J end by 1 base; junction bases left unmatched: 5. The CDR3 regions of human TCRbeta chains were subjected to immunosequencing. The authors processed their data as follows. Repertoire TCRs were checked for matches against a reference library of SARS-CoV-2-specific TCRs that had been generated using the MIRA antigen-specificity platform. Breadth was defined as the fraction of unique TCRs that were SARS-CoV-2-associated, and depth was defined as the fraction of total T cells that were SARS-CoV-2-associated. Using the MIRA data, each spike-specific TCR was mapped to the spike region that the TCR reacts to and placed in a CD4 or CD8 class. Log10-transformed breadth and depth values were compared by one-way ANOVA with Sidak's multiple comparisons tests. TCRdb mirrors the immuneACCESS table, restricted to in-frame sequences. Some clones are absent from its copies; in checked studies, under half trace to an unresolved V gene, and the reason for the others is unknown. V and J calls and clone size are copied from that table; D and trimming were computed from the DNA. For this sample the table gives more than 150,000 clones, of which around 90% were detected only once. The ten largest clones represent about 1.9% of the sample.

This specimen's time point label, interpreted: about 28 days (+/-7) after the second vaccine dose. AZD1222 recipients given second doses at about 4 weeks or at about 12 weeks were pooled, since spike-specific TCR depth and breadth were not found to differ between the two schedules. Samples from vaccinated people were obtained from the UK trials COV001 and COV002, which included a single-blind randomized controlled phase 2/3 trial of AZD1222 (ChAdOx1 nCoV-19) in healthy adults. For TCRbeta chain sequencing, PBMC samples were collected from trial participants at day 0 and at day 28 after the second dose. On the study overall, not on this receptor specifically: Reportedly, close to half of the unique spike-specific TCRs recognized epitopes lying outside the regions that are mutated in the B.1.351 and B.1.1.7 variants. The vaccine-associated CD4 TCRs covered the entire spike protein, and the dominant responses fell in regions 160-218 and 743-854. After two AZD1222 doses, spike-specific TCR breadth and depth were significantly higher than at day 0 and than in MenACWY recipients. Because no day 14 peak-response samples were available, repertoires were characterized only after the peak T cell response. Participants were mostly white British, with more females than males. The authors suggested clonal diversity may have been underestimated. Conclusions about previously exposed vaccinees were limited because only a handful of AZD1222 recipients were SARS-CoV-2 seropositive at baseline. The 56-69-year group was small, and its depth increase did not reach significance, likely because of low power.

The sequencing here drew on peripheral blood, taken 28 days after the second AZD1222 dose. This receptor chain uses TRBV6-5 and TRBJ2-7; 10 middle bases align to TRBD1. The sequence was collected from an adult who received the AZD1222 COVID-19 vaccine. CDR3 protein: CASSPWTGGSYEQYF. The sequence in DNA is TGTGCCAGCAGTCCATGGACAGGGGGTTCCTACGAGCAGTACTTC.